This T cell receptor (beta chain) was sequenced in a study of early stage breast cancer tumors. As for the study in general: Of around 15 invasive breast tumors, about twelve were hormone receptor-positive, HER2-negative. Study-level findings and limits: Compared with adjacent normal breast, tumors showed 2 to 2.5-fold denser, more clonal T cells.

Blood replicates held 0.5 ug DNA, tumor or normal breast about 1.5 ug, two each. The method was immunoSEQ multiplex PCR; TCRdb's version includes in-frame clones alone and lacks a portion of them. The sample carries about 53,000 clones, over 80% recorded once. As for this clone: What it recognizes is unknown.

The TCR sequence derives from a person aged 65-85 years with breast cancer. The sample taken for sequencing was blood.

CDR3 amino acids: CASSLLQGNEQFF. DNA of the CDR3: TGTGCCAGCAGCTTACTCCAGGGGAATGAGCAGTTCTTC. V and J are TRBV7-3 and TRBJ2-1, with a tentative D call TRBD1 (6 bases). Trimming stripped 2 bases from V and 7 bases from J, with 9 bases between. CDR3 size: 13 residues. Germline V gene lookup returns CDR1 SGHTA and CDR2 FQGTGA.